Below, 27 T cell receptor beta chains from the same sample are listed, as sequenced in a study of T cell responses to AZD1222 COVID-19 vaccine. Here immunoSEQ multiplex PCR was the method, and the copy in TCRdb shows in-frame clones only, minus some. The repertoire holds 90,000 to 130,000 clones, with about 85% as singletons. This sample comprised peripheral blood, obtained on day 0 of AZD1222 vaccination. The receptors stem from an adult in good health.

The chain couples TRBV30 to TRBJ2-7, with unresolved D. Per the germline V gene, CDR1 is GTSNPN and CDR2 is SVGIG (reference sequence). V was cut by 4 bases and J by 3 bases, with 7 bases left in between. This CDR3 has 11 residues. The CDR3 loop reads CAWNGLYEQYF. CDR3 bases: TGTGCCTGGAATGGGCTCTACGAGCAGTACTTC.

This chain uses TRBV7-9 with TRBJ2-1, with TRBD2 matching 10 bases. V was pared by 7 bases and J by 8 bases, with 20 bases of the junction left unmatched. The CDR3 sequence is 18 residues long. Germline V gives CDR1 SEHNR, CDR2 FQNEAQ (reference sequence). CDR3 in DNA: TGTGCCAGCAAGGCAAGGGTTGGAGCGGGAGGGCCACTGGATGAGCAGTTCTTC. Translated: CASKARVGAGGPLDEQFF.

This rearrangement joins TRBV30 to TRBJ1-1; a possible D gene is TRBD1 (5 bases). Germline lookup yields CDR1 GTSNPN and CDR2 SVGIG (reference sequence). The CDR3 is 13 amino acids. V was cut by 3 bases and J by 0 bases, with 8 bases left in between. The CDR3 bases are TGTGCCTGGAGGCCGACAGTGAACACTGAAGCTTTCTTT. Encoded protein: CAWRPTVNTEAFF.

This chain uses TRBV29-1 with TRBJ1-4; TRBD1 aligns across 9 bases. V lost 6 bases, J lost 4 bases, and 9 bases stayed unmatched. This CDR3 comprises 15 residues. The V gene's germline CDR1 is SQVTM and CDR2 ANQGSEA. CDR3 bases: TGCAGCGTGGATACAGGGGGCTTCGGTAATGAAAAACTGTTTTTT. It is translated as CSVDTGGFGNEKLFF. The whole variable domain, filled in from reference TRBV29-1 and TRBJ1-4, reads SAVISQKPSRDICQRGTSLTIQCQVDSQVTMMFWYRQQPGQSLTLIATANQGSEATYESGFVIDKFPISRPNLTFSTLTVSNMSPEDSSIYLCSVDTGGFGNEKLFFGSGTQLSVL.

This clone was detected only a few times. The gene calls are TRBV25-1 and TRBJ2-3; D call uncertain. CDR1 is MGHDK and CDR2 is SYGVNS in the germline V gene. V lost 8 bases to trimming and J lost 0 bases, with 12 bases between them. The CDR3 runs to 14 residues. The CDR3 nucleotides read TGTGCCAGCTCCATTGCTGCGAGCACAGATACGCAGTATTTT. This translates into CASSIAASTDTQYF.

The chain is built from TRBV15 and TRBJ1-5; a weak D match, TRBD1 (5 bases). Between the trimmed V and J ends, which lost 0 bases and 2 bases, there was a span of 14 bases. This CDR3 has 17 amino acids. Looked up from germline, CDR1 is LNHNV and CDR2 is YYDKDF (reference sequence). The CDR3: CATSRDFLQGGNQPQHF. CDR3 in DNA: TGTGCCACCAGCAGAGATTTTTTGCAGGGTGGCAATCAGCCCCAGCATTTT.

The CDR3 DNA reads as TGTGCCAGCAGCCAAGAGTGGAAGGGGGCTGGAGGCTACACCTTC. It is translated as CASSQEWKGAGGYTF. This rearrangement joins TRBV3-1 (or the pseudogene TRBV3-2) to TRBJ1-2; 7 bases align to TRBD1. Germline-derived CDR1 and CDR2 are LGHDT and YNNKEL (reference sequence). The V gene end was trimmed by 0 bases and the J gene end by 8 bases; junction bases not matched to a gene: 9. CDR3 length equals 15 residues.

V gene TRBV5-1 combines with J gene TRBJ2-3; perhaps D is TRBD1 or TRBD2 (5 bases each). This CDR3 is 14 amino acids long. V lost 4 bases to trimming and J lost 2 bases, with 11 bases between them. Germline V lookup: CDR1 SGHRS, CDR2 YFSETQ. CDR3 loop: CASSEGPSTDTQYF. DNA of the CDR3: TGCGCCAGCAGCGAGGGACCCTCCACAGATACGCAGTATTTT.

The CDR3 loop is CASRAQSLGYGYTF. CDR3 coding DNA: TGTGCCAGCAGGGCCCAGTCGTTGGGCTATGGCTACACCTTC. This chain joins TRBV6-5 and TRBJ1-2; D remains ambiguous. V was clipped by 6 bases and J by 4 bases, with 15 bases between them. Looked up from germline, CDR1 is MNHEY and CDR2 is SVGAGI. The CDR3 length is 14 residues.

The gene calls are TRBV12-5 and TRBJ1-3; 7 nucleotides line up with TRBD1. After removal of 5 bases from V and 2 bases from J, the junction contained 9 bases not matched to a gene. The CDR3 sequence is 16 residues long. CDR1 is LGHNT and CDR2 is FRNRAP in the germline V gene. CDR3 nucleotide sequence: TGTGCTAGTGGTAATACAGGGGTAGGGGCTGGAAACACCATATATTTT. As protein: CASGNTGVGAGNTIYF.

The CDR3 loop is CASSHPGGQGSYEQYF. The CDR3 nucleotides read TGTGCCAGCAGTCACCCCGGTGGACAGGGCTCCTACGAGCAGTACTTC. The chain is built from TRBV2 and TRBJ2-7; 8 bases map to TRBD1. The CDR3 has 16 residues. Germline-derived CDR1 and CDR2 are SNHLY and FYNNEI. Trimming removed 5 bases from V and 0 bases from J; junction bases left unmatched: 9. The whole variable domain, filled in from reference TRBV2 and TRBJ2-7, reads EPEVTQTPSHQVTQMGQEVILRCVPISNHLYFYWYRQILGQKVEFLVSFYNNEISEKSEIFDDQFSVERPDGSNFTLKIRSTKLEDSAMYFCASSHPGGQGSYEQYFGPGTRLTVT.

The CDR3: CASSFSGVGSPLHF. As DNA, the CDR3 is TGTGCCAGCAGTTTTTCAGGGGTCGGTTCACCCCTCCACTTT. The chain links TRBV27 to TRBJ1-6, with D possibly matching TRBD1 (6 bases). This CDR3 is built from 14 residues. Trimming shortened V by 3 bases and J by 9 bases, and 12 bases separated the two germline ends. Germline-derived CDR1 and CDR2 are MNHEY and SMNVEV (reference sequence).

The chain carries TRBV18 and TRBJ1-2, with 8 bases aligning to TRBD1. Trimming removed 0 bases from V and 1 base from J; junction bases left unmatched: 7. The CDR3 extends over 17 amino acids. CDR1 is KGHSH, CDR2 LQKENI, per germline. CDR3 DNA: TGTGCCAGCTCACCACCCCAGGGACAGGCTATTAACTATGGCTACACCTTC. This gives the protein CASSPPQGQAINYGYTF.

The rearrangement links TRBV19 to TRBJ2-1; TRBD1 agrees at 7 bases. The CDR3 length is 13 residues. The trim removed 8 bases at V and 9 bases at J, leaving 10 bases unmatched. The germline CDR1 and CDR2 sequences are LNHDA and SQIVND (reference sequence). The CDR3 protein is CASSGPRGLEQFF. DNA for the CDR3: TGTGCCAGTTCCGGTCCTAGGGGGCTTGAGCAGTTCTTC.

V is TRBV11-2 and J is TRBJ1-2; D gene uncertain. The CDR3 runs to 13 residues. CDR1 is SGHAT, CDR2 FQNNGV, per germline. Trimming stripped 1 base from V and 8 bases from J, with 11 bases between. The CDR3 spells CASSLGRMEGYTF. CDR3 sequence (DNA): TGTGCCAGCAGCTTAGGCAGGATGGAGGGCTACACCTTC.

The sample holds a few counts of this clone. J is TRBJ1-2 and V is TRBV18, with 8 nucleotides matching TRBD1. Germline CDR1 reads KGHSH; CDR2 reads LQKENI. The CDR3 has 16 amino acids. V was clipped by 4 bases and J by 4 bases; unmatched bases: 11. CDR3 bases: TGTGCCAGCTCACGTCCCGGGACAGGCTCTCTCTATGGCTACACCTTC. As protein: CASSRPGTGSLYGYTF.

The rearrangement links TRBV7-8 to TRBJ1-5; D is perhaps TRBD1 (5 bases). Germline CDR1 and CDR2: SGHVS and FQNEAQ. The CDR3 is 14 amino acids. The ends were cut back, 4 bases at V and 4 bases at J, with 11 bases in the middle. Here the CDR3 DNA reads TGTGCCAGCAGCTCTCGACAGTCGAATCAGCCCCAGCATTTT. It specifies CASSSRQSNQPQHF. Based on the CDR3 plus reference TRBV7-8 and TRBJ1-5, the full variable domain is GAGVSQSPRYKVAKRGQDVALRCDPISGHVSLFWYQQALGQGPEFLTYFQNEAQLDKSGLPSDRFFAERPEGSVSTLKIQRTQQEDSAVYLCASSSRQSNQPQHFGDGTRLSIL.

V gene TRBV29-1 combines with J gene TRBJ1-2; D call uncertain. This CDR3 has 11 amino acids. From germline, CDR1 is SQVTM and CDR2 ANQGSEA. The V end lost 8 bases, the J end lost 6 bases, and 13 bases lay between the germline ends. The CDR3 is CSTRHGDGYTF. The CDR3 DNA reads TGCAGCACCCGGCACGGGGATGGCTACACCTTC.

This sequence joins TRBV18 and TRBJ2-7; the D call may be TRBD1 or TRBD2 (6 bases each). V lost 3 bases, J lost 7 bases, and 16 bases lay in between. Germline loops: CDR1 KGHSH, CDR2 LQKENI. The CDR3 consists of 14 residues. CDR3 sequence (DNA): TGTGCCAGCTCACCGGGACCGGGGGCACGTGAGCAGTACTTC. The encoded protein is CASSPGPGAREQYF. Full variable domain (missing parts from reference TRBV18 and TRBJ2-7): NAGVMQNPRHLVRRRGQEARLRCSPMKGHSHVYWYRQLPEEGLKFMVYLQKENIIDESGMPKERFSAEFPKEGPSILRIQQVVRGDSAAYFCASSPGPGAREQYFGPGTRLTVT.

V is TRBV27 and J is TRBJ1-2; the D is unclear. Trimming removed 5 bases at V and 4 bases at J, with 11 bases between. From germline, CDR1 is MNHEY and CDR2 SMNVEV (reference sequence). The CDR3 sequence is 13 residues long. This CDR3 reads CASSADRIYGYTF. The CDR3 DNA is TGTGCCAGCAGTGCAGACCGTATCTATGGCTACACCTTC.

This chain links TRBV6-6 with TRBJ1-6; 7 bases fit TRBD1. Germline-derived CDR1 and CDR2 are MNHNY and SVGAGI (reference sequence). There are 14 residues in the CDR3. Unmatched junction bases numbered 8, after V lost 8 bases and J lost 7 bases. In DNA, the CDR3 is TGTGCCAGCCGCCCCACAGGGGCAAATTCACCCCTCCACTTT. Translation: CASRPTGANSPLHF.

This chain uses TRBV12-5 with TRBJ2-5; 9 positions agree with TRBD2. In germline, CDR1 is LGHNT, CDR2 FRNRAP. This CDR3 region has 20 residues. V trimming: 0 bases; J trimming: 1 base; junction bases outside the gene matches: 15. CDR3 in amino acids: CASGLVFKASGKDPQETQYF. The CDR3 nucleotides are TGTGCTAGTGGTTTGGTATTTAAGGCTAGCGGGAAGGATCCCCAAGAGACCCAGTACTTC.

The rearrangement joins TRBV6-1 to TRBJ1-2; a possible D gene is TRBD1 (5 bases). The CDR3 length is 14 residues. CDR1 MNHNS and CDR2 SASEGT come from the germline V gene. Trimming removed 3 bases from V and 4 bases from J, with 12 bases in between. This chain's CDR3 is CASSEAGSTYGYTF. The CDR3 region has the DNA TGTGCCAGCAGTGAGGCAGGGAGTACCTATGGCTACACCTTC.

The V gene is TRBV19, the J gene TRBJ1-1, with unresolved D. V was cut by 1 base and J by 1 base, with 7 bases left in between. This CDR3 has 14 residues. The germline V gene encodes CDR1 LNHDA and CDR2 SQIVND (reference sequence). CDR3: CASSIGQRNTEAFF. DNA for the CDR3: TGTGCCAGTAGTATAGGTCAGCGGAACACTGAAGCTTTCTTT.

This chain connects TRBV3-1 (or the pseudogene TRBV3-2) to TRBJ2-4; D might be TRBD1 (5 bases). From germline, CDR1 is LGHDT and CDR2 YNNKEL (reference sequence). The CDR3 runs 16 residues. The V gene lost 4 bases and the J gene lost 3 bases, with 16 bases spanning the gap. Here the CDR3 reads CASSPPLGLVKNIQYF. The CDR3 DNA follows: TGTGCCAGCAGCCCCCCGCTGGGGCTAGTCAAAAACATTCAGTACTTC.

The chain joins TRBV21-1 to TRBJ2-7; no DNA check was done on the table's D call, TRBD1. TRBV21-1 represents a pseudogene. This CDR3 has 16 amino acids. The CDR3 region is CASSNSLSQGYYEQYF. CDR3 DNA sequence: TGTGCCAGCAGCAATTCGTTATCGCAGGGCTACTACGAGCAGTACTTC.

V gene TRBV7-9 combines with J gene TRBJ2-7, with TRBD2 as a possible D gene (5 bases). The CDR3 extends over 15 amino acids. V was pared by 2 bases and J by 0 bases, with 11 bases between. The germline CDR1 and CDR2 sequences are SEHNR and FQNEAQ (reference sequence). CDR3 sequence reads: CASSLYAGGSYEQYF. The CDR3 region has the DNA TGTGCCAGCAGCTTATACGCGGGCGGCTCCTACGAGCAGTACTTC.